This T cell receptor (beta chain) originates from a study of a mutant IDH1 vaccine in newly diagnosed glioma. Study overall: In weeks 1, 3, 5, 7, 11, 15, 19 and 23, patients were immunized, eight times in all. Vaccinations were initiated 4-6 weeks following radiotherapy alone, or were given together with temozolomide cycles.

TCRdb's copy holds only in-frame clones and misses some; the assay was immunoSEQ multiplex PCR. The sample has roughly 60,000 clones, approximately 80% seen once. V shed 8 bases, J shed 9 bases, and the junction held 5 bases outside the gene matches. Germline V gene sequence: CDR1 MNHNY, CDR2 SVGAGI (reference sequence). The CDR3 extends over 12 amino acids. In its sample, this clone was seen once. Its antigen is not known. This sample's time point: week 11, during vaccination. The study gave 300 ug of mutant IDH1 20-mer peptide per vaccine dose, with topical imiquimod. This receptor was taken from a young man with glioma. V and J are TRBV6-6 and TRBJ2-1, with TRBD2 matching over 9 bases. The sample was PBMCs, taken from a glioma patient whose treatment included an IDH1 peptide vaccine. The CDR3 bases are TGTGCCAGCGCTAGCGGGGTTGGTGAGCAGTTCTTC. Amino acids: CASASGVGEQFF.